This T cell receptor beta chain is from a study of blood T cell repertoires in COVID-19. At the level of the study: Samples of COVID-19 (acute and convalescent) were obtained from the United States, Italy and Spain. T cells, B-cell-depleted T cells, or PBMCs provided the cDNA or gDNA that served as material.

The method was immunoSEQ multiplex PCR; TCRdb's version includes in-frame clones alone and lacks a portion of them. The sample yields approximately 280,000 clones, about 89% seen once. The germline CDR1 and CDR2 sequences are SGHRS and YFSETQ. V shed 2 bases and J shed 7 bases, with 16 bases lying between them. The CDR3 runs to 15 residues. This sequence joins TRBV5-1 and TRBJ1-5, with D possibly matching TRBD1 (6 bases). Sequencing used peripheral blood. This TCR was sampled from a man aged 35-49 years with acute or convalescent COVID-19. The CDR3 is CASSLVPGERQPQHF. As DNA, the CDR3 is TGCGCCAGCAGCTTAGTACCAGGGGAAAGGCAGCCCCAGCATTTT. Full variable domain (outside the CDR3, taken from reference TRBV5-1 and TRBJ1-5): KAGVTQTPRYLIKTRGQQVTLSCSPISGHRSVSWYQQTPGQGLQFLFEYFSETQRNKGNFPGRFSGRQFSNSRSEMNVSTLELGDSALYLCASSLVPGERQPQHFGDGTRLSIL.